This TCR beta chain emerged from a study of blood T cell repertoires in COVID-19. Study-wide background: Samples came from the United States, Italy and Spain, spanning acute and convalescent COVID-19.

Per the original data handling: Counts of nucleated cells, estimated from reference gene primer amplification, were obtained. Data came from immunoSEQ multiplex PCR; TCRdb stores just in-frame clones and leaves some out. V, J and clone size reflect that table, while D and trimming were determined from the DNA. Here the sample spans almost 250,000 clones, approximately 86% being singletons. There are a few counts of this clone. Participants were aged 18 to 89 years from about 25 US areas. Recovered status applied to Cohort 3 donors who had two consecutive negative PCRs. It also applied to those with clearance or with symptom resolution. The CDR3 runs to 12 residues. Germline V gene lookup returns CDR1 SGHRS and CDR2 YFSETQ. Trimming cost V 2 bases and J 9 bases, with 12 bases left between them.

The material sequenced was PBMCs or T cells enriched from blood (not recorded which). The source is a woman aged 45-65 years who had recovered from COVID-19. The chain has TRBV5-1 and TRBJ2-7; D is undetermined. The CDR3 loop reads CASSFGWSGQYF. CDR3 DNA: TGCGCCAGCAGCTTCGGGTGGTCGGGGCAGTACTTC.